One and the same sample provided the 6 T cell receptor beta chains below, sequenced in a study of T cell responses to AZD1222 COVID-19 vaccine. Profiling relied on immunoSEQ multiplex PCR, and the TCRdb table lists in-frame clones only, not all of them. The table shows approximately 190,000 clones, with over 80% occurring only once. The sequences come from peripheral blood, collected on day 0 of AZD1222 vaccination. The receptors here all came from an adult in good health.

The chain uses TRBV11-2 and TRBJ1-2; TRBD1 aligns across 11 bases. This CDR3 spans 16 amino acids. Per the germline V gene, CDR1 is SGHAT and CDR2 is FQNNGV. V dropped 2 bases and J dropped 4; count of bases not matched to a gene: 6. The CDR3 DNA is TGTGCCAGCAGCTTACGGGACAGGGGGTCGGGCTATGGCTACACCTTC. Translating gives CASSLRDRGSGYGYTF.

The gene calls are TRBV5-4 and TRBJ1-1; TRBD1 is a possible D gene (5 bases). V lost 4 bases and J 6 bases, leaving 22 bases between the germline ends. The CDR3 runs to 16 residues. Germline assignment: CDR1 SGHNT and CDR2 YYREEE (reference sequence). The CDR3 DNA is TGTGCCAGCAGCCCGGCGGGCCGGGGACGGACCTCTGAAGCTTTCTTT. Amino acid sequence: CASSPAGRGRTSEAFF.

This clone has just a few counts. V is TRBV21-1 and J is TRBJ1-2; the D segment call TRBD1 is taken from the table without a DNA check. TRBV21-1 is termed a pseudogene. CDR3 length: 19 residues. For the CDR3, the DNA is TGTGCCAGCAGCAAAGTACCGCCGGGACAGGGGACCCTTAACTATGGCTACACCTTC. This gives the protein CASSKVPPGQGTLNYGYTF.

The chain carries TRBV7-2 and TRBJ1-2, with D possibly TRBD1 on 5 matching bases. The V gene lost 6 bases and the J gene lost 4 bases, with 12 bases spanning the gap. CDR1 is SGHTA and CDR2 is FQGNSA in the germline V gene. The CDR3 has 13 amino acids. The CDR3 here is CASRPDRAYGYTF. DNA for the CDR3: TGTGCCAGCAGACCAGACAGAGCCTATGGCTACACCTTC.

This clone was picked up one time. The rearrangement joins TRBV7-6 to TRBJ1-1; no reliable D call. Germline CDR1 reads SGHVS; CDR2 reads FNYEAQ. V lost 1 base, J lost 1 base, and 10 bases lay in between. The CDR3 runs to 15 residues. The CDR3 nucleotides are TGTGCCAGCAGCTTAGGGTTACTCGGGAACACTGAAGCTTTCTTT. Protein: CASSLGLLGNTEAFF.

The table lists this clone with a few counts. The CDR3 DNA reads TGTGCCGGCGACGACAGGGGTAACTATGGCTACACCTTC. It encodes CAGDDRGNYGYTF. The V and J genes are TRBV28 and TRBJ1-2; TRBD1 agrees at 8 bases. The CDR3 length is 13 residues. Germline CDR1 and CDR2: MDHEN and SYDVKM. V shed 11 bases, J shed 1 base, and the junction held 6 bases outside the gene matches.